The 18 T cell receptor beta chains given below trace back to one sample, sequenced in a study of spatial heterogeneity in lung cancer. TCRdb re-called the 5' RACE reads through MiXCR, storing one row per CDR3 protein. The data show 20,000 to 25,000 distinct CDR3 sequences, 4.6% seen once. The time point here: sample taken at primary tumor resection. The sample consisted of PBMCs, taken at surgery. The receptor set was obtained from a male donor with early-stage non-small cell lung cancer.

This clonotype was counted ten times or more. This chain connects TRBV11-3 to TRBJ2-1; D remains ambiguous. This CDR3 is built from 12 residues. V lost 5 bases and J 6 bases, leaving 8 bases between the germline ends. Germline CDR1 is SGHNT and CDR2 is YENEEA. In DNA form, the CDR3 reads TGTGCCAGCAGCGCTGTGGGCAATGAGCAGTTCTTC. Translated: CASSAVGNEQFF.

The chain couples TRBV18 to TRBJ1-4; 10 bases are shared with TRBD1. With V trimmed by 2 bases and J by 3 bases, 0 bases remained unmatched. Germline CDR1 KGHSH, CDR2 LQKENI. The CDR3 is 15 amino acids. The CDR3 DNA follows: TGTGCCAGCTCACCAGGACAGGGGGCTAATGAAAAACTGTTTTTT. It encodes CASSPGQGANEKLFF.

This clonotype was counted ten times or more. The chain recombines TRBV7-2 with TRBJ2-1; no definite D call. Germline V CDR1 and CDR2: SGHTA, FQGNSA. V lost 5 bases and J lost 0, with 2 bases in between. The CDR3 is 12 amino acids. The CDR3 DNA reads TGTGCCAGCAGCAACTCCTACAATGAGCAGTTCTTC. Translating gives CASSNSYNEQFF.

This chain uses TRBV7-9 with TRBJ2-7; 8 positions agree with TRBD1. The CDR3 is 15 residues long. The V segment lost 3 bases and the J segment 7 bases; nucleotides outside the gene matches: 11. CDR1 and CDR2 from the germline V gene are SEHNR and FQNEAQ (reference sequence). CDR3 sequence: CASSFETGAVSEQYF. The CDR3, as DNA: TGTGCCAGCAGCTTTGAGACAGGGGCCGTTTCAGAGCAGTACTTC.

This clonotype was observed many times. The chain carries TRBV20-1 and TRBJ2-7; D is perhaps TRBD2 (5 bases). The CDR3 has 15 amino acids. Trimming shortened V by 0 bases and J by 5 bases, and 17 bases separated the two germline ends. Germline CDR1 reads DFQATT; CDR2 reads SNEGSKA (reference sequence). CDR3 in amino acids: CSARDPASKSNEQYF. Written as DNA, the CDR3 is TGCAGTGCTAGAGATCCGGCTAGCAAAAGTAACGAGCAGTACTTC.

The CDR3 loop reads CASTQTGCQPQHF. The CDR3 DNA follows: TGTGCCAGCACCCAGACAGGTTGCCAGCCCCAGCATTTT. The gene calls are TRBV6-4 and TRBJ1-5; perhaps TRBD1 as D (6 bases). Germline loops: CDR1 MRHNA, CDR2 SNTAGT. The CDR3 has 13 residues. V shed 7 bases and J shed 7 bases, with 14 bases lying between them.

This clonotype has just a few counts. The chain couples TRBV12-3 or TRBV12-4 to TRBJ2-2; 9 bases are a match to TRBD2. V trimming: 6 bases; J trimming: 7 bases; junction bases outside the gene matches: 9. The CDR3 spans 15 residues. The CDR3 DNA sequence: TGTGCCAGCAGAGTAGCGGGAGAGGGTGTCGGGGAGCTGTTTTTT. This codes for CASRVAGEGVGELFF.

The CDR3 sequence: CSANGLDEKLFF. For the CDR3, the DNA is TGCAGTGCCAATGGACTGGATGAAAAACTGTTTTTT. The chain combines TRBV20-1 with TRBJ1-4; D not resolved. Germline CDR1 reads DFQATT; CDR2 reads SNEGSKA (reference sequence). Trimming stripped 6 bases from V and 6 bases from J, with 11 bases between. The CDR3 extends over 12 amino acids.

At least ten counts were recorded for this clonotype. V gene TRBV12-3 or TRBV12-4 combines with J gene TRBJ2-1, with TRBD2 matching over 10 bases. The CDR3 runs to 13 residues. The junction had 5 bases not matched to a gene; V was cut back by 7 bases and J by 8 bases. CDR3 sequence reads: CASNLLAGDEQFF. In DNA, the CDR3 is TGTGCCAGCAACCTCCTAGCGGGGGATGAGCAGTTCTTC.

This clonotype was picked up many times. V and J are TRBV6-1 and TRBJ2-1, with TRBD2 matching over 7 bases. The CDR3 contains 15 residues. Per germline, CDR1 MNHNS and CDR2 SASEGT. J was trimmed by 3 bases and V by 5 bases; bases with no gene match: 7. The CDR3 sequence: CASSRAGRRYNEQFF. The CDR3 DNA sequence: TGTGCCAGCAGTCGAGCGGGACGACGCTACAATGAGCAGTTCTTC.

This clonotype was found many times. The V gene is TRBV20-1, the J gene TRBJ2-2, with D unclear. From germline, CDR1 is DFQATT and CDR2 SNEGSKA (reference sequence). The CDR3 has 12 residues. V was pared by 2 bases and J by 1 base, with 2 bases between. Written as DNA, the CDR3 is TGCAGTGCTAGACAGAACACCGGGGAGCTGTTTTTT. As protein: CSARQNTGELFF.

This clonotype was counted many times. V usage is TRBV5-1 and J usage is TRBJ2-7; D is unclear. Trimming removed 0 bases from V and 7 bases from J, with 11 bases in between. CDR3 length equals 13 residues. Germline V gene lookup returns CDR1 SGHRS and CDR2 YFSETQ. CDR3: CASSLGSPTEQYF. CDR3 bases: TGCGCCAGCAGCTTGGGGTCCCCCACGGAGCAGTACTTC.

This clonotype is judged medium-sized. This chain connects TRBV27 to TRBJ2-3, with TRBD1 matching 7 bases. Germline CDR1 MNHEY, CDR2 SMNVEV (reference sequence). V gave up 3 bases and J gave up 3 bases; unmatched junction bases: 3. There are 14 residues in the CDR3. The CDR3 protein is CASSFQGETDTQYF. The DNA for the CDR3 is TGTGCCAGCAGTTTTCAGGGGGAGACAGATACGCAGTATTTT.

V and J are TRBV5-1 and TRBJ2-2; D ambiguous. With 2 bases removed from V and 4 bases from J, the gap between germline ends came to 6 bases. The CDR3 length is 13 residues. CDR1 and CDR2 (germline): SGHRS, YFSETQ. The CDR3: CASSLWSTGELFF. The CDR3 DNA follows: TGCGCCAGCAGCTTATGGAGCACCGGGGAGCTGTTTTTT.

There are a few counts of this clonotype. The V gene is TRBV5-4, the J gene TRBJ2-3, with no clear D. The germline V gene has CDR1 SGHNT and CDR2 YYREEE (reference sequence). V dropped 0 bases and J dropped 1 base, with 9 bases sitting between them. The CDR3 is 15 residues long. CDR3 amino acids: CASSLELTRTDTQYF. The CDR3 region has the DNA TGTGCCAGCAGCTTGGAATTGACACGCACAGATACGCAGTATTTT.

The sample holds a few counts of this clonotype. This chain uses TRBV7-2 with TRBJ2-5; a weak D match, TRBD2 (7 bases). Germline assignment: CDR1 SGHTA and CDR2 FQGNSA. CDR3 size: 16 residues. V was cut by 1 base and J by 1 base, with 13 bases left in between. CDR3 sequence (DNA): TGTGCCAGCAGCTTAGGACCGGGGGGCCCCCAAGAGACCCAGTACTTC. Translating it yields CASSLGPGGPQETQYF. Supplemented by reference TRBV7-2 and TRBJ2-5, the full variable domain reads GAGVSQSPSNKVTEKGKDVELRCDPISGHTALYWYRQSLGQGLEFLIYFQGNSAPDKSGLPSDRFSAERTGGSVSTLTIQRTQQEDSAVYLCASSLGPGGPQETQYFGPGTRLLVL.

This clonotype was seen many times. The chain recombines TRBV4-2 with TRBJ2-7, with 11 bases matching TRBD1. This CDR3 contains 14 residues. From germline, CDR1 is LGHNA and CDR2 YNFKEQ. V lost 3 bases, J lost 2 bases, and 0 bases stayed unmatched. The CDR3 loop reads CASSQDRGPYEQYF. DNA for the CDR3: TGTGCCAGCAGCCAGGACAGGGGGCCCTACGAGCAGTACTTC.

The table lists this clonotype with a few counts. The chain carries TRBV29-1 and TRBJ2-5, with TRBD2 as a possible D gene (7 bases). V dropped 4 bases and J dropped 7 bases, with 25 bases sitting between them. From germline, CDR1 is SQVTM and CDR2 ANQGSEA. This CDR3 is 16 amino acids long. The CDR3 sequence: CSVVSPSWAGAGTQYF. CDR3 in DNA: TGCAGCGTTGTGTCCCCCAGTTGGGCGGGGGCTGGGACCCAGTACTTC.